This TCR beta chain was sequenced during a study of cytomegalovirus exposure and HLA in healthy donors (dated by TCRdb to about 2017). General notes on the study: An earlier analysis of several hundred of the donors reported approximately 270 Gb of sequence data and some 120 million unique TCR beta sequences from some 180 million T cells. About 280 gigabases of sequencing data and approximately 80 million unique TCR sequences were included in an early release covering roughly 600 HLA-typed donors. Of the approximately 400 genotyped donors, approximately 83% fell in the genetic ancestry cluster associated with self-reported Caucasian donors. The study aimed to test whether signatures of past pathogen exposure could be identified by cataloging public T cell receptors. The study used immunosequencing to profile the T cell repertoires of under 700 subjects and linked those repertoires to cytomegalovirus serostatus. A separate validation cohort of some 130 different subjects was used in addition to the roughly 700-subject first cohort. To predict cytomegalovirus infection status, the study brought together high-throughput TCR immunosequencing, statistical association of individual TCRs with disease status, and machine learning. In a later analysis, previously published TCR beta repertoires from 600 to 850 donors were re-analyzed and high-resolution HLA genotyping was added so that TCR occurrence patterns could be studied. In the later analysis, no new phenotypic data were used to find candidate immune exposures; instead, reliance was placed on TCR beta sequences and their occurrence across donors. In an earlier analysis of roughly 580 of the donors, high-throughput TCR beta sequencing was used to judge whether each TCR beta V gene segment behaved as functional or pseudogenic. Donor age, sex, ethnicity and CMV serostatus were collected together with the repertoire data. Genome-wide SNP genotypes for about 60% of the roughly 670 donors were used in a later genetic analysis, which treated that subset as a discovery cohort. Every repertoire in the discovery cohort had been generated on one and the same sequencing platform. Class I and class II HLA loci were covered by the typing at four-digit resolution. The number of donors typed differed by locus, with 629-630 for A, B, C, DRB1 and DQB1, roughly 520 for DQA1, approximately 580 for DPA1, and around 460 for DPB1. A handful of DR-DQ haplotypes were handled as single units for association and clustering because linkage in the cohort was strong. Across some 400 genotyped donors of the cohort, an average of about 220,000 unique TCR beta nucleotide sequences per donor were sequenced, and around 19% of those sequences were non-productive.

This clone was seen more than once but under ten times. This clone's antigen is unknown. The sample holds no much larger clone one base away, and base qualities are not on file. V and J are trimmed by 6 bases and 0 bases, and the gene matches miss 6 bases of the junction. According to the germline V gene, CDR1 reads MDHEN and CDR2 reads SYDVKM. The CDR3 has 15 amino acids, counting the end cysteine and phenylalanine. Only the CDR3 portion is preserved as DNA: 45 bases, with reading frame beginning at the first base. Findings and caveats that apply to the study as a whole: According to a later analysis, most CMV-associated TCR beta chains appeared to be HLA-restricted, and the HLA associations seemed to be driven largely by CMV exposure. An association between a missense DCLRE1C variant and V-gene and J-gene trimming of TCR beta chains was found in a later genetic analysis and replicated in an independent cohort. Compared with the roughly 600-donor mean, donors in an Asian-associated ancestry cluster had fewer N-insertions in productive TCRs, according to a later genetic analysis. A later analysis found that HLA-associated TCR beta chains were more clonally expanded and had lower generation probabilities than equally common non-associated chains. According to a later analysis, parvovirus B19, influenza, CMV and Epstein-Barr virus appeared linked to several top co-occurrence clusters. Linkage disequilibrium might explain the correlated functional status among segregating V segments, but an unknown experimental factor could not be ruled out. For the cohort, immune exposure information was limited to CMV serostatus. Some IMGT-functional V segments, including TRBV6-2 and TRBV6-3, could not be told apart with the 87-base-pair reads, so those segments were excluded. A few of the identified cytomegalovirus-associated TCR beta chains were confirmed in vitro to be specific for cytomegalovirus antigens. The authors suggested that the approach could potentially be generalized to other disease states and immunological phenotypes. In both the original and validation cohorts, the classifier was reported to diagnose cytomegalovirus status with high specificity and sensitivity. HLA typing was unavailable for some donors at each locus, so association tests used only the typed subset. Presence/absence analyses assumed roughly uniform sequencing depth across donors, an assumption that may not hold. At a false discovery rate of 0.05, a later analysis linked around 15,000 TCR beta sequences to specific HLA alleles. Strong co-occurrence of HLA alleles, especially DR and DQ, made assigning TCR associations to individual alleles difficult. A group of highly shared sequence variants was considered likely to be a technical artifact of the sequencing pipeline. A later analysis found that TCR association rates varied across HLA loci, with DRB1 alleles showing the most associated TCRs and HLA-C alleles the fewest. Most TCR sequences were observed very rarely across donors, whereas some public TCRs were present in many individuals. Only TCR beta chains were sequenced in this cohort, and the absence of alpha or paired-chain data limited detectable features. Because counts were too low, some 17 rarely observed V segments, including chromosome 9 orphons, were left out of the earlier analysis of a few hundred of the donors. The study gave a list of about 150 TCR beta chains associated with cytomegalovirus. An earlier analysis of approximately 590 of the donors showed that most TCR beta V segments appeared in productive rearrangements either about 87% or about 30% of the time, which broadly matched IMGT annotations. A further reported finding was that TCR beta sequences accurately predicted the HLA-A and HLA-B alleles for most subjects in the first cohort.

The cohort comprised some 700 healthy bone marrow donors. At the time of sampling, every cohort member was nominally healthy, though immune exposures that went unrecorded were likely present. The donor tested CMV seropositive and was one of the 289 seropositive cohort members. Every donor gave a peripheral blood sample, and the peripheral blood mononuclear cells from that sample were used for TCR beta sequencing. The Qiagen DNeasy Blood Extraction Kit was used to extract genomic DNA from the blood cell samples. The library was produced with the immunoSEQ multiplex PCR assay. For the multiplex PCR, a mixture combining 60 forward primers for TCR Vbeta segments and 13 reverse primers for TCR Jbeta segments was used. Amplification of the CDR3 region of rearranged TCR beta genes was performed with a multiplex PCR assay on genomic DNA. The amplified TCR beta libraries were sequenced on the Illumina HiSeq System as 87-base-pair reads. The study's processing was this. Across the 500 to 750 repertoires, a later analysis counted 78 million or so unique TCR beta chains, approximately 12 million of which were shared by at least two donors. A nearest-neighbor algorithm error-corrected the raw reads and collapsed the reads into unique sequences, merging closely related sequences to remove PCR and sequencing errors. V, D and J gene segments were assigned by aligning CDR3 sequences to IMGT reference sequences. For a sequence to be retained, at least a six-nucleotide match to both a V gene segment and a J gene segment was required. Rearrangements were called productive when the CDR3 lacked stop codons and stayed in frame with V and J; all others were non-productive. Following IMGT convention, CDR3 was defined as the stretch from the second conserved V-encoded cysteine to the conserved J-encoded phenylalanine. Sequences without an unambiguous match to a single V gene segment were excluded from the earlier analysis of over 500 of the donors. In an earlier analysis of approximately 590 of the donors, a V segment was called functional when productive rearrangements were above 56.7%, and segregating when the standard deviation between donors exceeded 5%. To diagnose cytomegalovirus status from the catalog of TCR beta chain sequences, a statistical classification framework was built. In a later analysis, V and J genes were assigned by comparing TCR nucleotide sequences against IMGT/GENE-DB human TR gene sequences. A later analysis assigned CDR3 sequences and most-parsimonious VDJ recombination scenarios with the TCRdist pipeline. In a later analysis, every TCR beta chain was defined by the combination of its CDR3 amino acid sequence and its V-gene family, and reads without a unique V-gene family were dropped. In a later analysis, 450 to 600 highly shared, low-generation-probability nucleotide sequences were removed to address suspected cross-contamination and a sequencing artifact. A later analysis calculated a clonal expansion index for each public chain from normalized within-repertoire ranks of inferred template counts. Generation probabilities in a later analysis came from a VDJ recombination model fitted to out-of-frame rearrangements, and those results were checked against IGoR. A later analysis scored TCR-TCR, TCR-HLA and TCR-CMV co-occurrence with hypergeometric tests, applying a repertoire-size bias correction to TCR pairs. False discovery rates were estimated in a later analysis by permuting HLA or CMV assignments 20 times. In a later analysis, co-occurring TCRs were grouped with DBSCAN, and TCRdist sequence similarity was added when clustering was performed within HLA-allele-positive subsets. Co-occurrence clustering excluded repertoires with fewer than 30,000 or more than 120,000 public chains, plus five with anomalous nucleotide sharing. Imported from immuneACCESS, the table was reduced by TCRdb to in-frame sequences with V and J called. These copies leave out some clones; in studies compared against another copy, an unresolved V gene accounts for under half, and the cause of the remainder is not known. V, J and clone size are those of that table, while D and trimming were read from the DNA. Within this sample are fewer than 200,000 clones, with around four fifths of them counted one time only. 1.5% to 2% of the sample is taken by the ten largest.

This chain joins TRBV28 to TRBJ2-3, with TRBD2 identical over 7 junction bases. This TCR was sampled from a man in his forties or fifties in good health and CMV-seropositive. The sample taken for sequencing was PBMCs. The sequenced DNA: TGTGCCAGCAGATGGACTAGGGGTAGCACAGATACGCAGTATTTT. This is translated as CASRWTRGSTDTQYF. Extended through the reference TRBV28 and TRBJ2-3 proteins, this CDR3 yields the full variable domain: DVKVTQSSRYLVKRTGEKVFLECVQDMDHENMFWYRQDPGLGLRLIYFSYDVKMKEKGDIPEGYSVSREKKERFSLILESASTNQTSMYLCASRWTRGSTDTQYFGPGTRLTVL.